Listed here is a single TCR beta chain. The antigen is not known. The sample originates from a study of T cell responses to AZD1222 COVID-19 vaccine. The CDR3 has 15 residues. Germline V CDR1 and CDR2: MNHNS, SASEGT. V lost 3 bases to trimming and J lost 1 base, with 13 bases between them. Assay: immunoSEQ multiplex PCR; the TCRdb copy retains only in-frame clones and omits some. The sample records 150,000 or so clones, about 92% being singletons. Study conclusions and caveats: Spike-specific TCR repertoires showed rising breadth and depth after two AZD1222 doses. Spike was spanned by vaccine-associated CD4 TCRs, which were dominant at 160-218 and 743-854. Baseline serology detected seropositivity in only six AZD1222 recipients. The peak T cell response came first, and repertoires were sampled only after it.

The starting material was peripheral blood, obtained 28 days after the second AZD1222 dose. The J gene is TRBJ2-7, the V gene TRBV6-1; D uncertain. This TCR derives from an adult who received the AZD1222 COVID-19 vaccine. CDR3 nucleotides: TGTGCCAGCAGTGAGCTCGGAGTCTTTTCCTACGAGCAGTACTTC. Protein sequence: CASSELGVFSYEQYF.